A selection of T cell receptor beta chains follows, all from one sample in a study of cytotoxic CD8 clonotypes in ibrutinib-treated CLL. Only in-frame clones appear in the TCRdb table, and some are missing; sequencing was by immunoSEQ multiplex PCR. The table includes some 300,000 clones, almost 80% detected once. The sequences come from PBMCs, collected before ibrutinib treatment. All receptors come from a human donor with chronic lymphocytic leukemia. Both conserved end residues are trimmed from each CDR3. D genes are given only for firm matches.

TRBJ2-7	TRBV7-8	NA	ASSLVSSYEQY
TRBJ1-1	TRBV11-2	NA	ASSLLGVSTEAF
TRBJ1-3	TRBV4-1	TRBD1	ASSQVGTGAGNTIY
TRBJ1-5	TRBV6-1	NA	ASRVRGSGQPQH
TRBJ1-2	TRBV27	TRBD1	ASSSWTGANYGYT
TRBJ2-4	TRBV7-2	TRBD1	ASSYTGGPDIQY
TRBJ1-1	TRBV27	TRBD1	ASSPDRGLNTEAF
TRBJ1-4	TRBV6-5	NA	ASSYYGISPGGELF
TRBJ2-1	TRBV5-1	TRBD1	ASSPRGRQTYNEQF
TRBJ2-7	TRBV7-9	TRBD2	ASSGSGSYEQY
TRBJ1-1	TRBV11-2	NA	ASSLANTEAF
TRBJ1-5	TRBV19	NA	ASSPSGGGSNQPQH
TRBJ1-3	TRBV14	TRBD1	ASSQVQGVRGNTIY
TRBJ1-1	TRBV19	NA	ASSPRGGGEAF
TRBJ2-3	TRBV4-3	TRBD2	ASSQEPSGRADTQY
TRBJ1-2	TRBV27	NA	ASSTLPSYGYT
TRBJ2-1	TRBV7-8	NA	ASGEGGRGEQF
TRBJ2-3	TRBV9	NA	ASSVVAWGVDTQY
TRBJ2-1	TRBV10-2	TRBD1	AIGTGDGGEQF
TRBJ1-1	TRBV19	NA	ASSLTGNTEAF
TRBJ1-2	TRBV19	NA	ASSTRGTEYGYT
TRBJ2-7	TRBV6-6	NA	ASSDIQDSPYEQY
TRBJ2-7	TRBV27	NA	ASSLSGSWEQY
TRBJ2-7	TRBV5-1	NA	ASSFAGQLTYEQY
TRBJ2-7	TRBV30	NA	AWSEGARDTPYEQY
TRBJ2-1	TRBV9	NA	ASSVVKGPPGSYNEQF
TRBJ1-2	TRBV14	TRBD1	ASSQEGTGYYGYT
TRBJ1-1	TRBV18	TRBD1	ASSPFGQGNTAF
TRBJ2-3	TRBV19	TRBD2	ASSPRRVAGFTDTQY
TRBJ2-7	TRBV4-2	TRBD2	ASSQESLAGTYEQY
TRBJ2-1	TRBV6-6	TRBD2	ASSYGGLAEYNEQF
TRBJ2-5	TRBV6-6	TRBD1	ASSWDRYLRETQY
TRBJ2-7	TRBV9	NA	ASSVEGGTRPYEQY
TRBJ2-7	TRBV7-9	TRBD2	ASSLAGLAGEQY
TRBJ1-4	TRBV9	NA	ASSPRRVAGEKLF
TRBJ2-7	TRBV7-3	TRBD1	ASSKRQGDEQY